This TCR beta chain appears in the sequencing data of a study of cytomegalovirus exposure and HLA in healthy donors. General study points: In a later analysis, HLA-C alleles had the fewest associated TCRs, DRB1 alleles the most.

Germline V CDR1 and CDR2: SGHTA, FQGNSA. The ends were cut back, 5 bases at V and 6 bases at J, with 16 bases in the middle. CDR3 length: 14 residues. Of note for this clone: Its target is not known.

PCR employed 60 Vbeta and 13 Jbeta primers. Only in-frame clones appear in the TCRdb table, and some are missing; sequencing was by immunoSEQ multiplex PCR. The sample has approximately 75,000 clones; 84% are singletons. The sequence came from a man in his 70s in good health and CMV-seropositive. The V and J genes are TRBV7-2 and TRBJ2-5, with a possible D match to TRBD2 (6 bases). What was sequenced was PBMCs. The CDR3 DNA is TGTGCCAGCAGCCACCCCGGGGGACGGAAGACCCAGTACTTC. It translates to CASSHPGGRKTQYF. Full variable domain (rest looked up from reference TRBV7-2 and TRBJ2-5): GAGVSQSPSNKVTEKGKDVELRCDPISGHTALYWYRQSLGQGLEFLIYFQGNSAPDKSGLPSDRFSAERTGGSVSTLTIQRTQQEDSAVYLCASSHPGGRKTQYFGPGTRLLVL.